Listed below are T cell receptor beta chains from one sample, sequenced in a study of cytomegalovirus exposure and HLA in healthy donors. Method: immunoSEQ multiplex PCR; TCRdb's copy keeps in-frame clones and lacks some. The table shows about 200,000 clones, with around four fifths occurring only once. Sequenced input: PBMCs. The receptors here all came from a male donor in good health and CMV-seronegative. Both conserved end residues are part of each CDR3. The D gene is left open where the match is weak. Size is omitted from some rows. Given values are once, few, many or a class for expanded clones.

CDR3 DNA,CDR3 protein,J gene,V gene,clone size,D gene
TGCGCCAGCAGCACACAGGGGGCGGTAGGCTACACCTTC,CASSTQGAVGYTF,TRBJ1-2,TRBV5-1,NA,TRBD1
TGTGCCAGCAGTGCCGGGACTGTTCTTTGGGGCTACACCTTC,CASSAGTVLWGYTF,TRBJ1-2,TRBV27,few,NA
TGTGCCAGCAGCCACTTATTAGTGGGAGTTTACAATGAGCAGTTCTTC,CASSHLLVGVYNEQFF,TRBJ2-1,TRBV5-6,NA,NA
TGTGCCAGCCTATTCAGTGGGGGCAACTATGGCTACACCTTC,CASLFSGGNYGYTF,TRBJ1-2,TRBV28,once,NA
TGCGCCAGCAGCTTGGCAGGGGAAGCGTACCATACGCAGTATTTT,CASSLAGEAYHTQYF,TRBJ2-3,TRBV5-1,NA,NA
TGTGCCAGCAGCGTCGGAGGGGCTTCTGGAAACACCATATATTTT,CASSVGGASGNTIYF,TRBJ1-3,TRBV9,NA,NA
TGCGCCAGCAGCAGATTCACAGGGGAAACAACGGCCGGAGGTACTGAAGCTTTCTTT,CASSRFTGETTAGGTEAFF,TRBJ1-1,TRBV5-1,once,TRBD1
TGTGCCAGCAGTCGTCCGGGACAGGCCAGCGGGGAGACCCAGTACTTC,CASSRPGQASGETQYF,TRBJ2-5,TRBV28,NA,TRBD1
TGTGCCACCTCAACCGACAGGTGGCTTTATAAGGAGCAGTTCTTC,CATSTDRWLYKEQFF,TRBJ2-1,TRBV6-1,NA,NA
TGTGCCAGCAGCTTGGTCGGCAGGGCCCAGCCCCAGCATTTT,CASSLVGRAQPQHF,TRBJ1-5,TRBV5-6,few,NA
TGTGCCAGCAGCTTAGCCGGGACAGGGGACGAAAAACTGTTTTTT,CASSLAGTGDEKLFF,TRBJ1-4,TRBV7-6,NA,TRBD1
TGTGCCAGCAGCGGTCGGGGGAGGTACACCGGGGAGCTGTTTTTT,CASSGRGRYTGELFF,TRBJ2-2,TRBV5-6,NA,NA
TGTGCCAGCAGCCGGGGACAGGGTTTCACCGGGGAGCTGTTTTTT,CASSRGQGFTGELFF,TRBJ2-2,TRBV5-4,NA,TRBD1
TGCGCCAGCAGTCAAGGGAGGGGGGACGCCTACGAGCAGTACTTC,CASSQGRGDAYEQYF,TRBJ2-7,TRBV23-1,NA,NA
TGTGCCAGCAGCAAAGCCCGGGACAGGGAGGAGCGGATTGCTTTCTTT,CASSKARDREERIAFF,TRBJ1-1,TRBV21-1,NA,NA
TGTGCCAGCAGCCCCGGGGGGGGCAGGACCGGGGAGCTGTTTTTT,CASSPGGGRTGELFF,TRBJ2-2,TRBV7-9,NA,TRBD2
TGTGCCACCAGCAGAGAAGGGGGCTACGAGCAGTACTTC,CATSREGGYEQYF,TRBJ2-7,TRBV15,NA,NA
TGTGCCAGCAGCTTTTGTACTAGCGGGGACAATGAGCAGTTCTTC,CASSFCTSGDNEQFF,TRBJ2-1,TRBV12-1,NA,NA
TGTTCCAGCAGCTTAGGGAATAGCGGGGCCACAGATACGCAGTATTTT,CSSSLGNSGATDTQYF,TRBJ2-3,TRBV7-9,NA,TRBD2
TGTGCCAGCAGCCCCGGACAGGGGACACCCTACGAGCAGTACTTC,CASSPGQGTPYEQYF,TRBJ2-7,TRBV7-3,few,TRBD1
TGTGCCAGCAGTGACAGGGAGGATCAGCCCCAGCATTTT,CASSDREDQPQHF,TRBJ1-5,TRBV6-1,NA,NA
TGTGCCAGCGGAACGGACAGGAGAAATCAGCCCCAGCATTTT,CASGTDRRNQPQHF,TRBJ1-5,TRBV28,few,TRBD1
TGTGCCAGCAGCCTGGACAGGTCGACCCACGAGCAGTACTTC,CASSLDRSTHEQYF,TRBJ2-7,TRBV7-9,few,TRBD1
TGTGCCAGCAGTCCTCCCGCTGGGGGCATTCAGCCCCAGCATTTT,CASSPPAGGIQPQHF,TRBJ1-5,TRBV6-1,NA,NA
TGTGCCACCATGGGACAGGGACATCAGCCCCAGCATTTT,CATMGQGHQPQHF,TRBJ1-5,TRBV2,NA,TRBD1
TGTGCCAGCAGCCAAGATCCTTCTAGTACGCAGTATTTT,CASSQDPSSTQYF,TRBJ2-3,TRBV4-2,NA,NA
TGTGCCAGCAGTTTATCGGTGGCGGGCGCGGCCCAGCCCCAGCATTTT,CASSLSVAGAAQPQHF,TRBJ1-5,TRBV27,NA,NA
TGTGCCAGCAAAGGAAGGGGGAACACCGGGGAGCTGTTTTTT,CASKGRGNTGELFF,TRBJ2-2,TRBV6-6,few,NA
TGTGCCAGCAAGGACACACATAATTCACCCCTCCACTTT,CASKDTHNSPLHF,TRBJ1-6,TRBV28,NA,NA
TGTGCCAGCAGTCCCCGACAGGGGGCGGGCAATCAGCCCCAGCATTTT,CASSPRQGAGNQPQHF,TRBJ1-5,TRBV27,NA,TRBD1
TGTGCCAGCAGGAACAAACAGGGGGCGAACACTGAAGCTTTCTTT,CASRNKQGANTEAFF,TRBJ1-1,TRBV6-5,NA,TRBD1
TGTGCCAGCAACCATCGGAAGGGGGCGAGAACTGAAGCTTTCTTT,CASNHRKGARTEAFF,TRBJ1-1,TRBV6-9,NA,TRBD1
TGTGCCAGCAGTTCCCGGACAGGGGGAAGCAATCAGCCCCAGCATTTT,CASSSRTGGSNQPQHF,TRBJ1-5,TRBV27,NA,TRBD1
TGTGCCAGCACGTTGGGACAGGGGATCTACGAGCAGTACTTC,CASTLGQGIYEQYF,TRBJ2-7,TRBV2,NA,TRBD1
TGCAGCGTAGGAGGGGAAGGGCCTGAAGCTTTCTTT,CSVGGEGPEAFF,TRBJ1-1,TRBV29-1,NA,NA
TGTGCCAGCAGTTCCCCGTCGGGGGGCGCGTATGGCTACACCTTC,CASSSPSGGAYGYTF,TRBJ1-2,TRBV28,NA,NA
TGTGCCAGCAGCGACAGAGGGAACACTGAAGCTTTCTTT,CASSDRGNTEAFF,TRBJ1-1,TRBV13,NA,NA